This T cell receptor (beta chain) was recorded in a study of blood T cell repertoires in COVID-19 (dated by TCRdb to 2020 to 2021). A note on the overall study: The collaborator samples originated in the United States, Italy and Spain and spanned the acute and convalescent phases of COVID-19. The prospective study material was composed of cDNA or gDNA derived from T cells, B-cell-depleted T cells, or PBMCs. The dataset comprised deeply sampled blood TCRbeta repertoires from subjects exposed to, actively infected with, or recovered from COVID-19. The repertoires were released in a freely available public database meant as a resource for research on the immune response to SARS-CoV-2. The samples were drawn from two sources: the first 160 participants of the ongoing ImmuneRACE study, and fewer than 1,500 subjects contributed by 6 global collaborators. Sample metadata almost always included a de-identified subject ID, COVID-19 status, age in years and sex. Where available, HLA class I and class II types were taken from metadata supplied by the sample provider and were not determined by assay-based typing.

Whole blood was collected in K2EDTA tubes by collaborating institutions according to the institutions' own protocols. For TCRbeta analysis, collaborators shipped samples as frozen whole blood, isolated PBMCs, or DNA extracted from either of those sample types. Study-wide conclusions, independent of this receptor: How much clinical and demographic metadata was included differed by source and by participant, and the metadata was provided uncurated.

From cysteine to phenylalanine, the CDR3 is 16 amino acids long. The retained sequence is limited to the CDR3, 48 bases, with the frame set at the first base. V sheds 2 bases and J sheds 7 bases, leaving 20 bases between their ends. As encoded in the germline V gene, CDR1 is MDHEN while CDR2 is SYDVKM. With respect to this clone: Its antigen specificity is not known. No clone much larger than this one lies a single base away; base qualities are absent.

The immunoSEQ Assay, a bias-controlled multiplex PCR, was used to amplify TCRbeta CDR3 regions from genomic DNA. As for how the authors treated the data: Nucleated cell counts per sample were estimated from amplification of reference gene primers within the assay. To quantify the absolute abundance of each unique TCRbeta CDR3 rearrangement, sequence reads were collapsed and filtered. For each sample, productive Simpson clonality was calculated by taking the square root of Simpson's diversity index across productive rearrangements. In its TCRdb copy, this immuneACCESS table keeps in-frame sequences only and misses some clones. Where compared with another copy, unresolved V genes explain less than half of these, and the others have no known cause. V and J calls plus clone size are reproduced from that table; the DNA served to infer D and trimming. For this sample there are hundreds of thousands of clones; roughly 91% appear just once. The ten largest make up about 4.3% of the sample.

The origin of this receptor is a woman between 25 and 40 years old with acute or convalescent COVID-19. What was sequenced was peripheral blood. The V and J genes are TRBV28 and TRBJ1-2; possibly the D gene is TRBD1, per 6 matching bases. The CDR3 loop reads CASSLQRGAGIFGYTF. At the DNA level, the sequence is TGTGCCAGCAGTTTACAGCGGGGGGCTGGGATTTTTGGCTACACCTTC.